This TCR beta chain is from a study of CD4+ T cells in melanoma. Study results and limitations: Reportedly, melanoma neoantigen-specific CD4+ T cells showed varied differentiation states.

About this clone itself: What it recognizes is unknown.

The ends lost 6 bases at V and 0 bases at J; junction bases unmatched: 6. There are 15 residues in the CDR3. CDR1 is SGHDT, CDR2 YYEEEE, per germline. Using immunoSEQ multiplex PCR, the repertoire was profiled, and TCRdb retains in-frame clones only, with some absent. The sample yields approximately 110,000 clones, over 80% seen once. The sequenced sample consisted of peripheral blood. The source of this sequence is a human donor with melanoma. V and J are TRBV5-6 and TRBJ2-3, with 8 positions matching TRBD1. The CDR3 protein is CASNRGTGSTDTQYF. CDR3 DNA sequence: TGTGCCAGCAACCGAGGGACAGGTAGCACAGATACGCAGTATTTT.